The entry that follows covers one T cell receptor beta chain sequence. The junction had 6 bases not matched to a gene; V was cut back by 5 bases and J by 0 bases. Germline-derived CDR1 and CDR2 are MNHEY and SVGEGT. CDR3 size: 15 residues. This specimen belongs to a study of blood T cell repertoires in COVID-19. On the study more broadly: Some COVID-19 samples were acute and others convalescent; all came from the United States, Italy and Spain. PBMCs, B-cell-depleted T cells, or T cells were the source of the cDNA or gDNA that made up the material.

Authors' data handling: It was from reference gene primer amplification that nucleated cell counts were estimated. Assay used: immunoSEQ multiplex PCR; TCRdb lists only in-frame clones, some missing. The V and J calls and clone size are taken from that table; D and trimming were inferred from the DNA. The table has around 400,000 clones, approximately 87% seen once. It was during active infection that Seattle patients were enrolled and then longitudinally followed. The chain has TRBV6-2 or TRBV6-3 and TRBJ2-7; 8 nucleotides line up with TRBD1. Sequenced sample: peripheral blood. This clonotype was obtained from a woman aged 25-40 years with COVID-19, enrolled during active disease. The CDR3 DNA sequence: TGTGCCAGCAGTACCAGGGGACAGGCCTCCTACGAGCAGTACTTC. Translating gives CASSTRGQASYEQYF.